This T cell receptor (beta chain) was sequenced during a study of blood T cells in healthy people across ages. This clonotype was seen a few times. A second PCR, run for roughly 7 to 12 cycles, used a sample-barcoded 5' primer plus a J-beta primer mix. TCRdb itself ran the 5' RACE reads through MiXCR, one entry per CDR3 protein. Among hundreds of thousands of distinct CDR3 sequences listed, roughly 26% were seen once. This CDR3 contains 16 residues. CDR1 SNHLY and CDR2 FYNNEI come from the germline V gene. Trimming removed 6 bases from V and 7 bases from J, with 19 bases in between. The chain joins TRBV2 to TRBJ1-6; tentative D call: TRBD1 (6 bases). This TCR was recovered from an elderly woman in good health. The specimen was blood. CDR3: CASRKIVQGGNSPLHF. Written as DNA, the CDR3 is TGTGCCAGCAGAAAGATCGTACAGGGAGGGAATTCACCCCTCCACTTT.